This TCR beta chain is from a study of T cells in Graves' hyperthyroidism and ophthalmopathy. With regard to this clonotype: Lacking the conserved final phenylalanine or tryptophan, this CDR3 likely reflects a read error.

The CDR3 is made up of 15 amino acids. Germline values: CDR1 LNHDA, CDR2 SQIVND (reference sequence). RNA transcripts yielded amplified TCR beta CDR3 regions. A first-round RT-PCR of the TCR CDR3 used the HTBI primer set. Each CDR3 protein gets one entry after TCRdb re-called the multiplex PCR reads with MiXCR. This sample has approximately 58,000 distinct CDR3 sequences, with 49% found just once. This chain uses TRBV19 with TRBJ1-5; no definite D call. This receptor was identified in a young woman with Graves' ophthalmopathy. The source material was blood. Here the CDR3 DNA reads TGTGCCGGTAGCTGGGAGGGATCGGGCAATCAGCCCCAGCATTCT. Protein: CAGSWEGSGNQPQHS.